This record concerns one T cell receptor (beta chain) sequence. The antigen this receptor binds is unknown. No much larger clonotype is one base removed from it; base qualities were not supplied. The library was made by the immunoSEQ multiplex PCR assay. Drawn from immuneACCESS, this table holds only the in-frame rearrangements with V and J called that TCRdb kept. Clones are partly lost; checked studies trace under half to an unresolved V gene and leave the rest unexplained. This sample holds about 95,000 clones; just over 90% were observed only once. The ten largest clones capture about 0.92% of the sample. This entry belongs to a study of control samples from healthy donors and cancer patients (dated by TCRdb to about 2020). The sample taken for sequencing was blood. This receptor was taken from a woman aged 25 to 45 in good health.

The DNA sequence is TGTGCCAGCAGTGACTCGGGGGCCGACTACAATGAGCAGTTCTTC. Its protein is CASSDSGADYNEQFF. In this chain, TRBV6-4 is recombined with TRBJ2-1; tentative D gene TRBD1, with 6 bases matching. V and J lose 0 bases and 3 bases, and a span of 9 bases separates them. Based on the germline V gene, the CDR1 and CDR2 sequences are MRHNA and SNTAGT. The CDR3, from cysteine to phenylalanine, totals 15 residues. The sequence is cut down to CDR3 DNA, 45 bases in frame from base 1.